Following are 25 T cell receptor beta chains from one sample sequenced in a study of shared clonotypes between healthy human individuals. Measured with immunoSEQ multiplex PCR; TCRdb has only the in-frame clones, and not every one. The repertoire holds about 960,000 clones, with more than 75% as singletons. The specimen was memory CD4+ T cells sorted from blood. Subset meaning: CD45RA-negative fraction. The receptors come from a man aged 18 to 29 in good health.

This chain connects TRBV6-5 to TRBJ2-7; D is possibly TRBD2 (5 bases). The V end was cut by 5 bases, the J end by 0 bases, with 14 bases between. Germline CDR1 and CDR2: MNHEY and SVGAGI. This CDR3 is built from 15 residues. The CDR3 protein is CASSHNRLASYEQYF. The CDR3 nucleotides are TGTGCCAGCAGTCACAACCGGCTAGCCTCCTACGAGCAGTACTTC.

The genes are TRBV7-2 and TRBJ2-7; 8 nucleotides agree with TRBD2. Germline assignment: CDR1 SGHTA and CDR2 FQGNSA. The CDR3 is 15 amino acids. With V trimmed by 3 bases and J by 6 bases, 10 bases remained unmatched. CDR3 sequence reads: CASSFKTSSGSEQYF. The CDR3, as DNA: TGTGCCAGCAGCTTCAAGACTTCTAGCGGGTCCGAGCAGTACTTC.

The rearrangement links TRBV28 to TRBJ1-6; TRBD1 aligns across 7 bases. After removal of 4 bases from V and 0 bases from J, the junction contained 9 bases not matched to a gene. The CDR3 contains 18 residues. Germline CDR1 and CDR2: MDHEN and SYDVKM. DNA of the CDR3: TGTGCCAGCAGTTCTCCAGGGGGGGCAGGCTCCTATAATTCACCCCTCCACTTT. Encoded protein: CASSSPGGAGSYNSPLHF.

The CDR3 DNA reads as TGTGCCAGCAGCTTAGAAGGGACATTAGAAGCTTTCTTT. Amino acid sequence: CASSLEGTLEAFF. This rearrangement joins TRBV11-2 to TRBJ1-1; possible D gene TRBD1, 6 bases. The CDR3 is 13 amino acids. Trimming shortened V by 0 bases and J by 8 bases, and 10 bases separated the two germline ends. Germline-derived CDR1 and CDR2 are SGHAT and FQNNGV. The full variable domain, with the rest looked up from reference TRBV11-2 and TRBJ1-1, is EAGVAQSPRYKIIEKRQSVAFWCNPISGHATLYWYQQILGQGPKLLIQFQNNGVVDDSQLPKDRFSAERLKGVDSTLKIQPAKLEDSAVYLCASSLEGTLEAFFGQGTRLTVV.

This clone was picked up one time. The V gene is TRBV4-1, the J gene TRBJ2-3; D gene ambiguous. V dropped 2 bases and J dropped 6 bases, with 12 bases sitting between them. Germline CDR1 is MGHRA and CDR2 is YSYEKL. The CDR3 runs 14 residues. CDR3 region: CASSQRALLDTQYF. The CDR3 DNA sequence: TGCGCCAGCAGCCAAAGGGCCCTGTTGGATACGCAGTATTTT.

In regard to this clone: A much more abundant neighbour one base away suggests this may be a read error. Other DNA sequences in the sample encode the same CDR3. J is TRBJ1-5 and V is TRBV28; 9 bases agree with TRBD1. The CDR3 loop spans 14 amino acids. J was trimmed by 4 bases and V by 2 bases; bases with no gene match: 0. Germline V gene sequence: CDR1 MDHEN, CDR2 SYDVKM. CDR3 nucleotide sequence: TGTGCCAGCAGTTTAGGGACAGGGAATCAGCCCCAGCATTTT. Its protein product is CASSLGTGNQPQHF.

The V and J genes are TRBV15 and TRBJ2-3; 10 bases fit TRBD1. After removal of 3 bases from V and 2 bases from J, the junction contained 5 bases not matched to a gene. The CDR3 loop spans 16 amino acids. The germline V gene encodes CDR1 LNHNV and CDR2 YYDKDF (reference sequence). CDR3 protein: CATSSGTGANTDTQYF. The CDR3 DNA sequence: TGTGCCACCAGCAGTGGGACAGGGGCTAACACAGATACGCAGTATTTT.

This clone was counted once. This chain links TRBV5-1 with TRBJ1-2; 9 positions match TRBD1. Germline CDR1 and CDR2: SGHRS and YFSETQ. V trimming: 0 bases; J trimming: 8 bases; junction bases outside the gene matches: 5. The CDR3 contains 14 residues. The CDR3: CASSLGGQGRGYTF. CDR3 DNA sequence: TGCGCCAGCAGCTTGGGGGGACAGGGCCGAGGCTACACCTTC.

Of note for this clone: An end of the junction does not agree with germline; a read error may underlie this. The V and J genes are TRBV5-4 and TRBJ2-4; 9 positions agree with TRBD2. Germline loops: CDR1 SGHNT, CDR2 YYREEE (reference sequence). The CDR3 runs to 12 residues. The CDR3, as DNA: TGTGCCAGCAGCTCACAGGGCGGGAGGGCCGAATTC. Encoded protein: CASSSQGGRAEF. Full variable domain (rest looked up from reference TRBV5-4 and TRBJ2-4): ETGVTQSPTHLIKTRGQQVTLRCSSQSGHNTVSWYQQALGQGPQFIFQYYREEENGRGNFPPRFSGLQFPNYSSELNVNALELDDSALYLCASSSQGGRAEFGAGTRLSVL.

This clone was observed a few times. The same CDR3 can be traced to other DNA sequences in this sample. This chain links TRBV5-1 with TRBJ2-3; no reliable D call. The germline CDR1 and CDR2 sequences are SGHRS and YFSETQ. CDR3 length equals 12 residues. V lost 0 bases, J lost 6 bases, and 5 bases lay in between. The CDR3 region is CASSLAGDTQYF. The CDR3 DNA reads as TGCGCCAGCAGCTTGGCCGGGGATACGCAGTATTTT.

This rearrangement joins TRBV6-1 to TRBJ2-5; D is ambiguous. Looked up from germline, CDR1 is MNHNS and CDR2 is SASEGT. The CDR3 is made up of 11 amino acids. V was shortened by 7 bases and J by 5 bases, with 8 bases between the two germline ends. The CDR3 nucleotides read TGTGCCAGCACCGAGTGGGAGACCCAGTACTTC. Amino acids: CASTEWETQYF.

This chain joins TRBV2 and TRBJ1-4; TRBD1 matches at 7 bases. The V and J ends lost 5 bases and 10 bases, in that order; junction bases with no gene match: 4. This CDR3 spans 12 amino acids. Germline loops: CDR1 SNHLY, CDR2 FYNNEI. DNA for the CDR3: TGTGCCAGCAGTCCCGGGACAGCAAAACTGTTTTTT. Translating it yields CASSPGTAKLFF. The whole variable domain, filled in from reference TRBV2 and TRBJ1-4, reads EPEVTQTPSHQVTQMGQEVILRCVPISNHLYFYWYRQILGQKVEFLVSFYNNEISEKSEIFDDQFSVERPDGSNFTLKIRSTKLEDSAMYFCASSPGTAKLFFGSGTQLSVL.

V and J are TRBV10-2 and TRBJ1-2; D is unresolved. The V end was cut by 3 bases, the J end by 8 bases, with 7 bases between. Germline values: CDR1 WSHSY, CDR2 SAAADI. This CDR3 region has 11 residues. The CDR3: CASSEGLGYTF. DNA for the CDR3: TGCGCCAGCAGTGAAGGCCTCGGCTACACCTTC.

V usage is TRBV19 and J usage is TRBJ1-3; D gene unclear. V was cut by 5 bases and J by 4 bases, with 12 bases left in between. The germline V gene has CDR1 LNHDA and CDR2 SQIVND (reference sequence). The CDR3 is made up of 14 amino acids. The CDR3 here is CASSPGLGGNTIYF. CDR3 in DNA: TGTGCCAGTAGTCCTGGACTGGGGGGAAACACCATATATTTT.

The chain has TRBV4-3 and TRBJ2-1; 13 bases match TRBD2. CDR1 LGHNA and CDR2 YSLEER come from the germline V gene. The CDR3 runs to 14 residues. With V trimmed by 0 bases and J by 13 bases, 3 bases remained unmatched. This CDR3 is CASSQDGTSGTQFF. CDR3 DNA sequence: TGCGCCAGCAGCCAAGACGGGACTAGCGGGACTCAGTTCTTC.

V gene TRBV5-4 combines with J gene TRBJ1-6; D might be TRBD1 (6 bases). This CDR3 is 17 amino acids long. Per the germline V gene, CDR1 is SGHNT and CDR2 is YYREEE (reference sequence). Trimming left V 5 bases short and J 7 bases short, with 22 bases between. CDR3 nucleotide sequence: TGTGCCAGCAGATCCGGGGGCCTAGGATCGGTCAATTCACCCCTCCACTTT. Translating it yields CASRSGGLGSVNSPLHF.

This clone appeared a few times. V is TRBV6-1 and J is TRBJ1-1, with 8 bases matching TRBD1. The CDR3 is 15 residues long. CDR1 is MNHNS and CDR2 is SASEGT in the germline V gene. V lost 7 bases, J lost 5 bases, and 12 bases stayed unmatched. The CDR3 region has the DNA TGTGCCAGCACCGGGGCATGGACAGGGCGAACTGAAGCTTTCTTT. Amino acid sequence: CASTGAWTGRTEAFF.

V gene TRBV6-6 combines with J gene TRBJ1-1, with TRBD1 matching 7 bases. The CDR3 is made up of 14 amino acids. Germline loops: CDR1 MNHNY, CDR2 SVGAGI (reference sequence). J gave up 6 bases and V 9 bases, and 13 bases lay outside the gene matches. CDR3 sequence (DNA): TGTGCCAGTACCGGGACAGCAGGGCGGGCTGAAGCTTTCTTT. It specifies CASTGTAGRAEAFF.

The genes are TRBV19 and TRBJ2-3; a weak D match, TRBD2 (6 bases). The V and J ends lost 3 bases and 0 bases respectively, with 10 bases between them. Germline V gene data show CDR1 as LNHDA and CDR2 as SQIVND (reference sequence). The CDR3 has 15 residues. As DNA, the CDR3 is TGTGCCAGTAGTATTGCGGGATCTAGCACAGATACGCAGTATTTT. It specifies CASSIAGSSTDTQYF.

This clone was recorded at least ten times. V and J are TRBV19 and TRBJ1-1; 8 bases fit TRBD1. This CDR3 comprises 11 residues. V lost 9 bases to trimming and J lost 7 bases; unmatched junction nucleotides: 4. Germline CDR1 reads LNHDA; CDR2 reads SQIVND (reference sequence). The CDR3 spells CASGTGNEAFF. DNA of the CDR3: TGTGCCAGCGGGACAGGCAATGAAGCTTTCTTT. Full variable domain (outside the CDR3, taken from reference TRBV19 and TRBJ1-1): DGGITQSPKYLFRKEGQNVTLSCEQNLNHDAMYWYRQDPGQGLRLIYYSQIVNDFQKGDIAEGYSVSREKKESFPLTVTSAQKNPTAFYLCASGTGNEAFFGQGTRLTVV.

Ten or more counts support this clone. The V call is TRBV21-1, the J call TRBJ2-7; the D segment call TRBD2 is taken from the table without a DNA check. TRBV21-1 is annotated as a pseudogene. The CDR3 contains 17 residues. The CDR3 protein is CASSRSFSGLASYEQYF. CDR3 in DNA: TGTGCCAGCAGCCGCTCTTTCTCGGGACTAGCTTCCTACGAGCAGTACTTC.

This clone was seen once. V and J are TRBV19 and TRBJ2-2; D might be TRBD1 or TRBD2, each matching 7 bases. V lost 11 bases and J 7 bases, leaving 23 bases between the germline ends. This CDR3 comprises 15 residues. CDR1 LNHDA and CDR2 SQIVND come from the germline V gene (reference sequence). DNA for the CDR3: TGTGCCTCCTCCACGCAGGGGGGGCGTGGCGGGGAGCTGTTTTTT. It translates to CASSTQGGRGGELFF.

The genes are TRBV19 and TRBJ2-1, with TRBD2 matching 11 bases. The germline gives CDR1 LNHDA, CDR2 SQIVND (reference sequence). This CDR3 has 18 amino acids. The V and J ends lost 5 bases and 2 bases, in that order; junction bases with no gene match: 11. In DNA, the CDR3 is TGTGCCAGTAGTGCGGGACTAGCGGAAAGCCTAACCTACAATGAGCAGTTCTTC. Protein sequence: CASSAGLAESLTYNEQFF.

The rearrangement links TRBV4-1 to TRBJ2-2; D gene ambiguous. The V end was cut by 4 bases, the J end by 5 bases, with 5 bases between. The CDR3 contains 12 residues. The V gene's germline CDR1 is MGHRA and CDR2 YSYEKL. CDR3 bases: TGCGCCAGCAGCCGAGAGACCGGGGAGCTGTTTTTT. Its translation is CASSRETGELFF.

This rearrangement joins TRBV5-1 to TRBJ2-3; 7 positions match TRBD2. V was clipped by 4 bases and J by 2 bases; unmatched bases: 1. There are 13 residues in the CDR3. Looked up from germline, CDR1 is SGHRS and CDR2 is YFSETQ. CDR3 bases: TGCGCCAGCAGCAGCGGGACCACAGATACGCAGTATTTT. Amino acids: CASSSGTTDTQYF. Drawing the rest from reference TRBV5-1 and TRBJ2-3, the complete variable domain is KAGVTQTPRYLIKTRGQQVTLSCSPISGHRSVSWYQQTPGQGLQFLFEYFSETQRNKGNFPGRFSGRQFSNSRSEMNVSTLELGDSALYLCASSSGTTDTQYFGPGTRLTVL.